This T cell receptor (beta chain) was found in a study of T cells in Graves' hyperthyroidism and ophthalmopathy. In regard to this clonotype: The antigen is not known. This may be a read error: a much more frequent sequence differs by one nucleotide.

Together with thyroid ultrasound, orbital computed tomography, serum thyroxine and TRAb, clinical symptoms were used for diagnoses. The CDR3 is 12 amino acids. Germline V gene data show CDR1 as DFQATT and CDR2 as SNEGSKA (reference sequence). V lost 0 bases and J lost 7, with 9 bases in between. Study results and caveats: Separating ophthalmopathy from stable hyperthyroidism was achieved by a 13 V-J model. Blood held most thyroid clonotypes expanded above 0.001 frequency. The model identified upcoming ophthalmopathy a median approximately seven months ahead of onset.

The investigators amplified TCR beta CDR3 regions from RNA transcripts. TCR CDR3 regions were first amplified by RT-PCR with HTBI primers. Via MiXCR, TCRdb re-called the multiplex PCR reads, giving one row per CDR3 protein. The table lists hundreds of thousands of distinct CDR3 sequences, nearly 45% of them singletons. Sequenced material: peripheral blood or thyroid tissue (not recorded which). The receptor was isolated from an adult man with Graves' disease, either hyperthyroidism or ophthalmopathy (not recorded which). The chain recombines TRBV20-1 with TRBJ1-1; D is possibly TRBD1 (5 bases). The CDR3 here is CSARDQGDEAFF. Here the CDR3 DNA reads TGCAGTGCTAGAGATCAGGGTGATGAAGCTTTCTTT.